This T cell receptor (beta chain) is drawn from a study of vaccination and CD4 T cells after COVID-19. As for the study in general: Vaccinees got either two BNT162b2 doses or two mRNA-1273 doses. Post-COVID draws followed diagnosis by a median around 97 days (range 35 to 161).

TCRdb reprocessed the PCR reads with MiXCR, giving one entry per CDR3 protein. The sample shows 15,000 to 16,000 distinct CDR3 sequences, less than 75% of them seen only once. The positive PCR dates, which preceded the US Alpha, Beta and Delta variants, fell between March and December 2020. Comment on this clonotype: Its antigen is unknown.

General observations from the study: Relatively few convalescent patients were studied, without early post-infection timepoints.

The TCR comes from a human donor who had recovered from COVID-19. Sequenced material: CD4+ T cells from blood, taken after SARS-CoV-2 vaccination.

The CDR3 DNA reads as TGTGCCAGCAGTTTTGGCTTCGGGGGCTCCTATGGCTACACCTTC. It encodes CASSFGFGGSYGYTF. This chain joins TRBV27 and TRBJ1-2; tentative D call: TRBD1 (6 bases). There are 15 residues in the CDR3. Germline lookup yields CDR1 MNHEY and CDR2 SMNVEV (reference sequence). V lost 3 bases and J lost 4, with 15 bases in between.